Each of the 2 T cell receptor beta chains below was sequenced from the same sample in a study of CD8+ T cells in alopecia areata. In each case, RNA was isolated and then reverse transcribed into cDNA as the sequencing template. Method: immunoSEQ multiplex PCR; TCRdb's copy keeps in-frame clones and lacks some. In total the sample includes roughly 260,000 clones, none of them seen once. The authors sorted pooled cutaneous lymph node cells using CD4, CD8alpha, NKG2D, NKG2ACE and other markers. The specimen was CD4+ T cells sorted from a lymph node. The receptors were gathered from a C3H/HeJ mouse with alopecia areata. The MHC haplotype of the strain is H2-k.

A remark on this clone: Mouse gene names and germline throughout. The read comes to an end 4 residues before the CDR3 does, leaving the germline J gene to fill in the end. Within the sample, other DNA sequences also encode this same CDR3. The chain uses TRBV19 and TRBJ2-5; TRBD2 matches 7 bases. Germline V CDR1 and CDR2: FNHDT, SITEND (reference sequence). The CDR3 has 13 amino acids. This CDR3 is CASSIAGGDTQYF. The covered CDR3 bases are TGTGCCAGCAGTATCGCTGGGGGAGAC. Based on the CDR3 plus reference TRBV19 and TRBJ2-5, the full variable domain is GGIITQTPKFLIGQEGQKLTLKCQQNFNHDTMYWYRQDSGKGLRLIYYSITENDLQKGDLSEGYDASREKKSSFSLTVTSAQKNEMAVFLCASSIAGGDTQYFGPGTRLLVL.

There are a few counts of this clone. Genes here carry mouse names. The DNA ends 4 residues before the CDR3 does, and the rest of the CDR3 is filled in from the germline J gene. Other DNA sequences from this sample encode an identical CDR3 as well. The chain recombines TRBV19 with TRBJ2-3, with 9 bases lining up with TRBD1. CDR1 and CDR2 (germline): FNHDT, SITEND (reference sequence). This CDR3 has 14 amino acids. Unmatched junction bases numbered 2, after V lost 3 bases and J lost 3 bases. The CDR3 sequence: CASSRGQGAETLYF. The DNA read from the CDR3 is TGTGCCAGCAGTAGGGGACAGGGAGCAGAA.